A single sample is the source of the 17 T cell receptor beta chains below, sequenced in a study of shared clonotypes between healthy human individuals. Data came from immunoSEQ multiplex PCR; TCRdb stores just in-frame clones and leaves some out. Found here are roughly 530,000 clones, about 96% of them singletons; the top ten hold roughly 0.06%. Sample: naive CD4+ T cells sorted from blood. The subset was: CD45RA+ positively selected. The receptor source for this set is a woman in her twenties or thirties in good health.

A single count supports this clone. The chain has TRBV12-5 and TRBJ2-3; 8 nucleotides align to TRBD2. CDR1 is LGHNT and CDR2 is FRNRAP in the germline V gene. The ends lost 3 bases at V and 7 bases at J; junction bases unmatched: 6. This CDR3 is 14 amino acids long. CDR3 loop: CASGLGTSRNTQYF. The CDR3 DNA is TGTGCTAGTGGTTTAGGGACTAGTAGAAATACGCAGTATTTT. Full variable domain (rest looked up from reference TRBV12-5 and TRBJ2-3): DARVTQTPRHKVTEMGQEVTMRCQPILGHNTVFWYRQTMMQGLELLAYFRNRAPLDDSGMPKDRFSAEMPDATLATLKIQPSEPRDSAVYFCASGLGTSRNTQYFGPGTRLTVL.

The V and J genes are TRBV6-5 and TRBJ2-1, with a weak D call TRBD2 (5 bases). This CDR3 is 15 amino acids long. Deletions cut 4 bases from V and 9 bases from J, with 19 bases between. Germline V lookup: CDR1 MNHEY, CDR2 SVGAGI. CDR3 amino acids: CASSSGGGSIGEQFF. For the CDR3, the DNA is TGTGCCAGCAGTTCCGGCGGCGGGTCGATCGGTGAGCAGTTCTTC.

The V gene is TRBV28, the J gene TRBJ2-7; D not resolved. The ends were cut back, 8 bases at V and 3 bases at J, with 14 bases in the middle. Germline-derived CDR1 and CDR2 are MDHEN and SYDVKM. The CDR3 contains 13 residues. The CDR3 loop is CASATQARYEQYF. CDR3 bases: TGTGCCAGCGCCACACAAGCGCGCTACGAGCAGTACTTC.

The V and J genes are TRBV28 and TRBJ1-2; D is uncertain. This CDR3 spans 14 amino acids. Per the germline V gene, CDR1 is MDHEN and CDR2 is SYDVKM. V lost 0 bases to trimming and J lost 2 bases, with 7 bases between them. This CDR3 reads CASSLWAVNYGYTF. DNA for the CDR3: TGTGCCAGCAGTTTATGGGCGGTCAACTATGGCTACACCTTC.

The chain is built from TRBV5-1 and TRBJ2-3, with TRBD2 identical over 12 bases. Germline loops: CDR1 SGHRS, CDR2 YFSETQ. V was pared by 2 bases and J by 0 bases, with 7 bases of the junction left unmatched. This CDR3 spans 18 amino acids. CDR3 DNA sequence: TGCGCCAGCAGCTTAGAACCCGGACTAGCGGGGAGCACAGATACGCAGTATTTT. As protein: CASSLEPGLAGSTDTQYF.

The chain recombines TRBV30 with TRBJ2-2; D perhaps matches TRBD2 (6 bases). CDR1 is GTSNPN and CDR2 is SVGIG in the germline V gene (reference sequence). V was trimmed by 5 bases and J by 0 bases, leaving 13 bases between them. This CDR3 has 15 residues. CDR3 nucleotides: TGTGCCTGGGGGGCGGGGTTCGCGAACACCGGGGAGCTGTTTTTT. This codes for CAWGAGFANTGELFF.

This clone has just one count. This rearrangement joins TRBV6-5 to TRBJ2-3; a weak D match, TRBD1 (6 bases). CDR1 and CDR2 from the germline V gene are MNHEY and SVGAGI. Deletions cut 5 bases from V and 5 bases from J, with 11 bases between. This CDR3 has 13 amino acids. This chain's CDR3 is CASSGTGKDTQYF. For the CDR3, the DNA is TGTGCCAGCAGTGGAACAGGGAAAGATACGCAGTATTTT.

This clone was seen just once. J is TRBJ1-5 and V is TRBV15; D is unresolved. V was shortened by 1 base and J by 1 base, with 23 bases between the two germline ends. CDR1 is LNHNV, CDR2 YYDKDF, per germline (reference sequence). The CDR3 loop spans 20 amino acids. CDR3 sequence reads: CATSRVGFLGTKTSNQPQHF. DNA for the CDR3: TGTGCCACCAGCAGAGTGGGGTTCCTCGGAACCAAAACCAGCAATCAGCCCCAGCATTTT.

The chain joins TRBV25-1 to TRBJ2-2, with a tentative D call TRBD1 (5 bases). Germline V gene lookup returns CDR1 MGHDK and CDR2 SYGVNS. The V end lost 6 bases, the J end lost 3 bases, and 11 bases lay between the germline ends. This CDR3 comprises 14 residues. Here the CDR3 DNA reads TGTGCCAGCAGACAGACAGCGCACACCGGGGAGCTGTTTTTT. Protein: CASRQTAHTGELFF.

This chain uses TRBV6-1 with TRBJ2-7; D not resolved. CDR1 and CDR2 from the germline V gene are MNHNS and SASEGT. This CDR3 is 12 amino acids long. Trimming removed 7 bases at V and 4 bases at J, with 11 bases between. DNA of the CDR3: TGTGCCAGCACTCGGGTCGCATACGAGCAGTACTTC. This gives the protein CASTRVAYEQYF.

The rearrangement uses TRBV2 and TRBJ2-7; D not resolved. This CDR3 is 14 amino acids long. V was trimmed by 1 base and J by 3 bases, leaving 10 bases between them. Germline V gene data show CDR1 as SNHLY and CDR2 as FYNNEI. CDR3 in DNA: TGTGCCAGCAGTGAAGTTGGACGGAGCTACGAGCAGTACTTC. Translating gives CASSEVGRSYEQYF.

This clone was seen only once. The chain joins TRBV11-1 to TRBJ1-4, with 9 bases aligning to TRBD1. This CDR3 is built from 15 residues. V trimming: 6 bases; J trimming: 0 bases; junction bases outside the gene matches: 2. CDR1 and CDR2 from the germline V gene are SGHAT and FQDESV (reference sequence). The CDR3 sequence: CASSRQGATNEKLFF. As DNA, the CDR3 is TGTGCCAGCAGTCGACAGGGGGCAACTAATGAAAAACTGTTTTTT. Looking up the rest from reference TRBV11-1 and TRBJ1-4 gives the full variable domain: EAEVAQSPRYKITEKSQAVAFWCDPISGHATLYWYRQILGQGPELLVQFQDESVVDDSQLPKDRFSAERLKGVDSTLKIQPAELGDSAMYLCASSRQGATNEKLFFGSGTQLSVL.

The CDR3 sequence is CASSSQGFGNQPQHF. CDR3 nucleotides: TGTGCCAGCAGCTCCCAGGGATTTGGCAATCAGCCCCAGCATTTT. The gene calls are TRBV7-9 and TRBJ1-5, with a weak D call TRBD1 (5 bases). This CDR3 region has 15 residues. V lost 4 bases, J lost 2 bases, and 12 bases lay in between. Germline CDR1 SEHNR, CDR2 FQNEAQ (reference sequence). Full variable domain (outside the CDR3, taken from reference TRBV7-9 and TRBJ1-5): DTGVSQNPRHKITKRGQNVTFRCDPISEHNRLYWYRQTLGQGPEFLTYFQNEAQLEKSRLLSDRFSAERPKGSFSTLEIQRTEQGDSAMYLCASSSQGFGNQPQHFGDGTRLSIL.

V usage is TRBV28 and J usage is TRBJ2-7; TRBD2 matches at 8 bases. Germline trimming cut 8 bases from V and 3 bases from J; bases unmatched to any gene: 18. This CDR3 contains 17 residues. Germline values: CDR1 MDHEN, CDR2 SYDVKM. The CDR3 sequence is CASVEAGEWYGVYEQYF. The CDR3 nucleotides read TGTGCCAGCGTCGAAGCGGGAGAATGGTATGGGGTCTACGAGCAGTACTTC.

The rearrangement uses TRBV7-9 and TRBJ1-1; no firm D call. CDR3 length: 13 residues. CDR1 and CDR2 from the germline V gene are SEHNR and FQNEAQ (reference sequence). The V end lost 3 bases, the J end lost 0 bases, and 5 bases lay between the germline ends. Here the CDR3 DNA reads TGTGCCAGCAGCTTTATTATGAACACTGAAGCTTTCTTT. Residues: CASSFIMNTEAFF.

The chain links TRBV27 to TRBJ1-5; no clear D gene. The CDR3 runs 15 residues. Germline values: CDR1 MNHEY, CDR2 SMNVEV (reference sequence). The V and J ends lost 8 bases and 4 bases respectively, with 18 bases between them. The CDR3: CASSPFPVPNQPQHF. The DNA for the CDR3 is TGTGCCAGCTCCCCCTTCCCCGTCCCAAATCAGCCCCAGCATTTT.

This chain joins TRBV29-1 and TRBJ1-2, with TRBD1 as a possible D gene (5 bases). The germline V and J ends were trimmed by 3 bases and 1 base, with 6 bases remaining between them. This CDR3 region has 12 residues. Germline V gives CDR1 SQVTM, CDR2 ANQGSEA. The CDR3 DNA reads TGCAGCGTTGAGGACATTAACTATGGCTACACCTTC. It codes for CSVEDINYGYTF. Full variable domain (outside the CDR3, taken from reference TRBV29-1 and TRBJ1-2): SAVISQKPSRDICQRGTSLTIQCQVDSQVTMMFWYRQQPGQSLTLIATANQGSEATYESGFVIDKFPISRPNLTFSTLTVSNMSPEDSSIYLCSVEDINYGYTFGSGTRLTVV.